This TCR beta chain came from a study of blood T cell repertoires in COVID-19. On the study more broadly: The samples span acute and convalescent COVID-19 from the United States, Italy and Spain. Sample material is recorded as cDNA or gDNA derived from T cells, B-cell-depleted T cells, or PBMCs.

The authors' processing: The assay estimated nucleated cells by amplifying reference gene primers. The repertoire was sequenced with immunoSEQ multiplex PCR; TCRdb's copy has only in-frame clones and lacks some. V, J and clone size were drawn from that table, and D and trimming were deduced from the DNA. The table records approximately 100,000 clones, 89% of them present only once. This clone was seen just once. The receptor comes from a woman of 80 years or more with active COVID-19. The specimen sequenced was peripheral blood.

The CDR3, as DNA: TGTGCCAGCAGACTTGACATCATCACTGAAGCTTTCTTT. Translating it yields CASRLDIITEAFF. The chain links TRBV7-9 to TRBJ1-1; D remains unclear. V was pared by 6 bases and J by 4 bases, with 12 bases between. CDR1 SEHNR and CDR2 FQNEAQ come from the germline V gene (reference sequence). The CDR3 contains 13 residues.